This TCR beta chain was sequenced in a study of neoadjuvant nivolumab and ipilimumab in lung cancer. Looking at the study overall: Patients got nivolumab 3 mg/kg on days 1, 15 and 29; combination added ipilimumab 1 mg/kg day 1.

Here immunoSEQ multiplex PCR was the method, and the copy in TCRdb shows in-frame clones only, minus some. This sample has approximately 6,800 clones, with approximately 88% found just once. The count of this clone is one. The sample was tumor tissue, taken after neoadjuvant nivolumab, alone or with ipilimumab, at or shortly before surgery. This TCR derives from an adult with non-small cell lung cancer.

CDR3 in amino acids: CATYRDRRTVTEAFF. The CDR3 DNA reads as TGTGCCACTTATCGGGACAGGAGAACCGTCACTGAAGCTTTCTTT. The J gene is TRBJ1-1, the V gene TRBV6-5; 8 bases line up with TRBD1. This CDR3 has 15 amino acids. V lost 10 bases to trimming and J lost 4 bases; unmatched junction nucleotides: 14. Per the germline V gene, CDR1 is MNHEY and CDR2 is SVGAGI.